One T cell receptor beta chain is described in this entry. Repertoires were generated with immunoSEQ multiplex PCR, while TCRdb's copy carries only in-frame clones and drops some. The data contain roughly 1,500,000 clones, under 99% of them singletons. This specimen belongs to a study of shared clonotypes between healthy human individuals. Germline values: CDR1 SGHDN, CDR2 FVKESK. CDR3 size: 16 residues. The ends were cut back, 1 base at V and 3 bases at J, with 15 bases in the middle. The receptor was isolated from a man aged 25-45 years in good health. This chain links TRBV14 with TRBJ1-1; TRBD1 might be the D (5 bases). Sequenced sample: naive CD4+ T cells sorted from blood. Subset defined: CD45RA+ positively selected. In DNA, the CDR3 is TGTGCCAGCAGCCAAGGGGTCCAGGCAGGGCACACTGAAGCTTTCTTT. Translation: CASSQGVQAGHTEAFF.